This TCR beta chain was found in a study of blood T cell repertoires in COVID-19. On the study more broadly: Samples of COVID-19 (acute and convalescent) were obtained from the United States, Italy and Spain. T cells, B-cell-depleted T cells, or PBMCs supplied cDNA or gDNA.

Data came from immunoSEQ multiplex PCR; TCRdb stores just in-frame clones and leaves some out. The profile shows about 180,000 clones, around 84% of them singletons. CDR3 size: 15 residues. J was trimmed by 5 bases and V by 0 bases; bases with no gene match: 3. CDR1 is ENHRY and CDR2 is SYGVKD in the germline V gene. This TCR was sampled from a woman between 45 and 65 years old with COVID-19, enrolled during active disease. Source material: peripheral blood. The rearrangement joins TRBV10-3 to TRBJ1-2; 10 positions agree with TRBD1. CDR3 sequence: CAISESGTGDYGYTF. CDR3 in DNA: TGTGCCATCAGTGAGTCGGGGACAGGGGATTATGGCTACACCTTC.